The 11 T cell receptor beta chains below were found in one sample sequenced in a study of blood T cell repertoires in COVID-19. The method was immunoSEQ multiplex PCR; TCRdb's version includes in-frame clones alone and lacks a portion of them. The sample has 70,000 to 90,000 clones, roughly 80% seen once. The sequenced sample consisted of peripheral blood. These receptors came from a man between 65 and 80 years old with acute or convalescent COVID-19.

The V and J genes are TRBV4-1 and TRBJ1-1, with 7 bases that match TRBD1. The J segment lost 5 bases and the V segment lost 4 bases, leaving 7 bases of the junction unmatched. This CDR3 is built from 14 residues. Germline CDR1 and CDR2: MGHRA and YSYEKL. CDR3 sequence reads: CASSRYYRGTEAFF. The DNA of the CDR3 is TGCGCCAGCAGCCGTTACTACAGGGGAACTGAAGCTTTCTTT.

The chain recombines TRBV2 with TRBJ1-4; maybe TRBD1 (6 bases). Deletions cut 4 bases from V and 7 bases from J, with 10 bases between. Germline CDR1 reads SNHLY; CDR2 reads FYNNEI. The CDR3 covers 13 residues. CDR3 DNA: TGTGCCAGCAGTGTACGACAGGCTGAAAAACTGTTTTTT. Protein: CASSVRQAEKLFF.

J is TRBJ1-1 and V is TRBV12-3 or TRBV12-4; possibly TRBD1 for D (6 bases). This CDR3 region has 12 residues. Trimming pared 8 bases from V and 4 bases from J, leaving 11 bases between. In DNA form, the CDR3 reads TGTGCCAGCGCGAGGGGGACCACTGAAGCTTTCTTT. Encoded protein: CASARGTTEAFF.

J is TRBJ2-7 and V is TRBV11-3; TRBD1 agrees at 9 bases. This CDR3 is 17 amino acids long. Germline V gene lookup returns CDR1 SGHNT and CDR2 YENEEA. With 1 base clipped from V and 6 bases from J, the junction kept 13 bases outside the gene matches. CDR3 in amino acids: CASSLVPGTGRMVEQYV. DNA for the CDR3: TGTGCCAGCAGCTTAGTCCCCGGGACAGGGAGAATGGTCGAGCAGTACGTC.

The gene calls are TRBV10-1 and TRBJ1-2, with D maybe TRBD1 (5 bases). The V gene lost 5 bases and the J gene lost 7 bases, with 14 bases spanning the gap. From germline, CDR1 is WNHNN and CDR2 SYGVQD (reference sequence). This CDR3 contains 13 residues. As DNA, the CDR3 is TGCGCCAGCAGTCCCAGGGCAGCGTCTGGCTACACCTTC. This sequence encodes CASSPRAASGYTF.

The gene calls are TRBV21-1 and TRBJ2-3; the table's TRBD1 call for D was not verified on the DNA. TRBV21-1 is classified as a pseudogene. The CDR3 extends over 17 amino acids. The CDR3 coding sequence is TGTGCCAGCAGCATCGGACAGGGACGGTTTTGCACAGATACGCAGTATTTT. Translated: CASSIGQGRFCTDTQYF.

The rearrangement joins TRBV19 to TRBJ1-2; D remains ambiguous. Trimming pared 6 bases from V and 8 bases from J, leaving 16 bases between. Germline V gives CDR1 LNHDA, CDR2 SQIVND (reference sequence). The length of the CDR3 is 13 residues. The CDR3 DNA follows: TGTGCCAGTAGCCCCCTTGGAGGGTGGGGCTACACCTTC. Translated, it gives CASSPLGGWGYTF. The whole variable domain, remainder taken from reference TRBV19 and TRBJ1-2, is DGGITQSPKYLFRKEGQNVTLSCEQNLNHDAMYWYRQDPGQGLRLIYYSQIVNDFQKGDIAEGYSVSREKKESFPLTVTSAQKNPTAFYLCASSPLGGWGYTFGSGTRLTVV.

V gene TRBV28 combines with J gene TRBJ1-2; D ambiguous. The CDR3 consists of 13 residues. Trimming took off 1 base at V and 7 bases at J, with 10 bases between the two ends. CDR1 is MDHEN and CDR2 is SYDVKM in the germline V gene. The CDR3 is CASSLSGLGGYTF. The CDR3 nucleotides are TGTGCCAGCAGTTTATCAGGCCTCGGTGGCTACACCTTC.

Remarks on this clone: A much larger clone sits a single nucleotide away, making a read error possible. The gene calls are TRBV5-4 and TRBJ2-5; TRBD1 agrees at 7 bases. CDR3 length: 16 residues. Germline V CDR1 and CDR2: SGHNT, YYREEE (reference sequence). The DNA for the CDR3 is TGTGCCGGCAGCTTGGACAGGCCGAGCCCACAAGAGACCCAGTACTTC. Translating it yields CAGSLDRPSPQETQYF.

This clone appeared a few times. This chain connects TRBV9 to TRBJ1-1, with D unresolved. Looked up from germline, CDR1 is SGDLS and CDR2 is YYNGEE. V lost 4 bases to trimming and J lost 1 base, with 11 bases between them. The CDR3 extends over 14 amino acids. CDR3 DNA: TGTGCCAGCAGCTACTCATTTGGGAACACTGAAGCTTTCTTT. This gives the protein CASSYSFGNTEAFF.

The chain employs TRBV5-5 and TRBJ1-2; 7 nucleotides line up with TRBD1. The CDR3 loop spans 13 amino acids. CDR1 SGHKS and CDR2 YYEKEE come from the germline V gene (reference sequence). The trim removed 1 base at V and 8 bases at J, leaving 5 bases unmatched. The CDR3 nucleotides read TGTGCCAGCAGCTTGCTAGGGGGCGGCGGCTACACCTTC. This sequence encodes CASSLLGGGGYTF.